This T cell receptor beta chain derives from a study of cytomegalovirus exposure and HLA in healthy donors. With respect to this clone: Its antigen is still unknown.

Study-level points and caveats: The study dropped some indistinguishable V segments, TRBV6-2 and TRBV6-3 among them.

Germline trimming cut 4 bases from V and 6 bases from J; bases unmatched to any gene: 15. The CDR3 length is 16 residues. Germline loops: CDR1 MGHRA, CDR2 YSYEKL. In the PCR, 60 Vbeta and 13 Jbeta primers were used. Sequencing used immunoSEQ multiplex PCR; TCRdb keeps in-frame clones, though not all of them. The sample yields more than 95,000 clones, around 75% seen once. The rearrangement joins TRBV4-1 to TRBJ2-7, with 7 positions matching TRBD1. Source material: PBMCs. This receptor was identified in a man aged 25-40 years in good health and CMV-seropositive. The CDR3, as DNA: TGCGCCAGCAGCCTTGAGAAGGGACAGTACGCTCCCGAGCAGTACTTC. Protein: CASSLEKGQYAPEQYF.